This passage covers 8 T cell receptor beta chains from one sample sequenced in a study of T cell responses to AZD1222 COVID-19 vaccine. Libraries were prepared by immunoSEQ multiplex PCR; TCRdb keeps only in-frame clonotypes and omits some of them. The sample consists of about 110,000 clones, approximately 90% of them appearing once. The sample here was peripheral blood, taken 28 days after the second AZD1222 dose. These receptor sequences come from an adult who received the AZD1222 COVID-19 vaccine.

The chain links TRBV5-6 to TRBJ2-7, with TRBD2 matching over 13 bases. The V segment lost 0 bases and the J segment 4 bases; nucleotides outside the gene matches: 7. The germline CDR1 and CDR2 sequences are SGHDT and YYEEEE. CDR3 size: 17 residues. CDR3 coding DNA: TGTGCCAGCAGCTTGGTGCCGGGGACTAGCGGGGCTTACGAGCAGTACTTC. Its protein is CASSLVPGTSGAYEQYF.

This clone was seen more than once but under ten times. The V call is TRBV2, the J call TRBJ2-7; D gene uncertain. Trimming left V 4 bases short and J 3 bases short, with 10 bases between. CDR1 is SNHLY, CDR2 FYNNEI, per germline. The CDR3 consists of 13 residues. In nucleotides, the CDR3 is TGTGCCAGCAGTGCCGGGCAAGACTACGAGCAGTACTTC. Its translation: CASSAGQDYEQYF.

This clone was found a few times. The chain employs TRBV2 and TRBJ1-2, with TRBD1 identical over 11 bases. Trimming cost V 8 bases and J 6 bases; bases outside gene matches: 11. CDR3 length equals 15 residues. CDR1 and CDR2 from the germline V gene are SNHLY and FYNNEI. The CDR3 here is CASRGIGTGGHGYTF. CDR3 in DNA: TGTGCCAGCCGCGGTATCGGGACAGGGGGTCATGGCTACACCTTC.

In this sample, this clone turned up once. This rearrangement joins TRBV11-2 to TRBJ2-7, with 8 bases matching TRBD1. The ends lost 0 bases at V and 7 bases at J; junction bases unmatched: 11. Germline assignment: CDR1 SGHAT and CDR2 FQNNGV. The CDR3 runs to 16 residues. CDR3 bases: TGTGCCAGCAGCTTAGATCTCGGGCAGGGGGCCGAAGAGCAGTACTTC. As protein: CASSLDLGQGAEEQYF.

This rearrangement joins TRBV28 to TRBJ2-3; the D gene is possibly TRBD1 (6 bases). CDR1 is MDHEN and CDR2 is SYDVKM in the germline V gene. V dropped 6 bases and J dropped 0 bases, with 16 bases sitting between them. The CDR3 loop spans 16 amino acids. In DNA, the CDR3 is TGTGCCAGCAGAACGCCCATCACAGGGAGCACAGATACGCAGTATTTT. Encoded protein: CASRTPITGSTDTQYF.

This rearrangement joins TRBV5-6 to TRBJ2-7; D not resolved. Trimming shortened V by 3 bases and J by 4 bases, and 5 bases separated the two germline ends. Germline V lookup: CDR1 SGHDT, CDR2 YYEEEE. The CDR3 is made up of 11 amino acids. DNA for the CDR3: TGTGCCAGCAGCTACCGGTACGAGCAGTACTTC. Translated, it gives CASSYRYEQYF. Combining the CDR3 with reference TRBV5-6 and TRBJ2-7 gives the whole variable domain DAGVTQSPTHLIKTRGQQVTLRCSPKSGHDTVSWYQQALGQGPQFIFQYYEEEERQRGNFPDRFSGHQFPNYSSELNVNALLLGDSALYLCASSYRYEQYFGPGTRLTVT.

The chain links TRBV3-1 (or the pseudogene TRBV3-2) to TRBJ2-7; D call uncertain. Germline assignment: CDR1 LGHDT and CDR2 YNNKEL (reference sequence). This CDR3 region has 17 residues. Trimming left V 1 base short and J 2 bases short, with 18 bases between. The CDR3 region has the DNA TGTGCCAGCAGCCAAGGGATCTCGGATAAAACGACCTACGAGCAGTACTTC. Translation gives CASSQGISDKTTYEQYF.

V gene TRBV6-1 combines with J gene TRBJ2-2; D remains unclear. The V gene lost 3 bases and the J gene lost 8 bases, with 16 bases spanning the gap. Germline assignment: CDR1 MNHNS and CDR2 SASEGT. The CDR3 has 15 amino acids. The CDR3 region has the DNA TGTGCCAGCAGTGAGGTGGGCGTTTCGGGTGGGGAGCTGTTTTTT. Its protein product is CASSEVGVSGGELFF.